This TCR beta chain came from a study of OX40 agonist ivuxolimab in advanced cancers. Deletions cut 5 bases from V and 3 bases from J, with 13 bases between. The CDR3 is 13 amino acids. Germline V gene sequence: CDR1 GTSNPN, CDR2 SVGIG (reference sequence). This table comes from immunoSEQ multiplex PCR, and its TCRdb copy is limited to in-frame clones, with some not included. This sample has approximately 68,000 clones; 82% occur once, and the top ten carry less than 7.5%. The sequencing used CD4+ or CD8+ T cells sorted from blood, collected in a trial of the OX40 agonist ivuxolimab. The chain uses TRBV30 and TRBJ1-1; D unclear. The sequence was obtained from an adult with an advanced solid tumor such as melanoma, head and neck, liver or kidney cancer. The CDR3, as DNA: TGTGCCTGGTCGGATGACGGCTACACTGAAGCTTTCTTT. This gives the protein CAWSDDGYTEAFF. Full variable domain (outside the CDR3, taken from reference TRBV30 and TRBJ1-1): SQTIHQWPATLVQPVGSPLSLECTVEGTSNPNLYWYRQAAGRGLQLLFYSVGIGQISSEVPQNLSASRPQDRQFILSSKKLLLSDSGFYLCAWSDDGYTEAFFGQGTRLTVV.